One sample yielded the 19 T cell receptor beta chains listed below, sequenced in a study of CD8 T cells in Susac syndrome. When the RNA was reverse transcribed, random hexamers were used with an input of roughly 0.5 to 1 ug. Each CDR3 protein gets one entry after TCRdb re-called the immunoSEQ multiplex PCR reads with MiXCR. The sample lists 300,000 or so distinct CDR3 sequences; around 92% were seen once. What was sequenced was CD4+ T cells from PBMCs. The receptors come from a human donor with multiple sclerosis.

The rearrangement joins TRBV5-4 to TRBJ2-1, with 8 bases identical to TRBD1. Trimming took 5 bases from V and 8 from J; bases not matched to a gene: 9. Germline V gene sequence: CDR1 SGHNT, CDR2 YYREEE (reference sequence). The CDR3 is 14 residues long. CDR3 sequence: CASSLPDRGHEQFF. In DNA form, the CDR3 reads TGTGCCAGCAGTTTGCCTGACAGGGGCCATGAGCAGTTCTTC.

The V gene is TRBV5-1, the J gene TRBJ1-2, with TRBD1 as a possible D gene (6 bases). The length of the CDR3 is 15 residues. V was cut by 1 base and J by 0 bases, with 10 bases left in between. CDR1 is SGHRS, CDR2 YFSETQ, per germline. This CDR3 is CASSLIRGPNYGYTF. CDR3 sequence (DNA): TGCGCCAGCAGCTTGATCAGGGGCCCTAACTATGGCTACACCTTC.

The rearrangement links TRBV7-3 to TRBJ1-1; D unclear. CDR1 is SGHTA and CDR2 is FQGTGA in the germline V gene. This CDR3 is 12 amino acids long. V was cut by 2 bases and J by 5 bases, with 6 bases left in between. The CDR3 DNA follows: TGTGCCAGCAGCTTAGATGGGACTGAAGCTTTCTTT. Translated: CASSLDGTEAFF.

The CDR3 nucleotides are TGCGCCAGCAGCTTGGCCTCCGGGACAGGGGGCGACGGCTACACCTTC. Its protein is CASSLASGTGGDGYTF. The rearrangement uses TRBV5-1 and TRBJ1-2, with 12 bases lining up with TRBD1. This CDR3 is built from 16 residues. Unmatched junction bases numbered 8, after V lost 0 bases and J lost 8 bases. CDR1 and CDR2 from the germline V gene are SGHRS and YFSETQ. Looking up the rest from reference TRBV5-1 and TRBJ1-2 gives the full variable domain: KAGVTQTPRYLIKTRGQQVTLSCSPISGHRSVSWYQQTPGQGLQFLFEYFSETQRNKGNFPGRFSGRQFSNSRSEMNVSTLELGDSALYLCASSLASGTGGDGYTFGSGTRLTVV.

The chain links TRBV7-9 to TRBJ2-1; D might be TRBD2 (5 bases). The CDR3 is 14 amino acids. CDR1 SEHNR and CDR2 FQNEAQ come from the germline V gene (reference sequence). Deletions cut 1 base from V and 7 bases from J, with 11 bases between. CDR3 nucleotide sequence: TGTGCCAGCAGCTTAGTGGGAGACGTGAATGAGCAGTTCTTC. Amino acids: CASSLVGDVNEQFF.

The V call is TRBV24-1, the J call TRBJ2-7; maybe TRBD1 (6 bases). CDR1 is KGHDR, CDR2 SFDVKD, per germline. The V end lost 4 bases, the J end lost 2 bases, and 14 bases lay between the germline ends. The CDR3 is 15 residues long. Here the CDR3 DNA reads TGTGCCACCAGTGACCCCACAGGGTCCCCCTACGAGCAGTACTTC. Protein product: CATSDPTGSPYEQYF.

The chain joins TRBV7-2 to TRBJ2-7; TRBD2 matches at 12 bases. CDR1 and CDR2 (germline): SGHTA, FQGNSA. V gave up 1 base and J gave up 2 bases; unmatched junction bases: 3. CDR3 length equals 16 residues. The CDR3 DNA reads TGTGCCAGCAGCTTAGGGAGGACTAGCGGGACCTACGAGCAGTACTTC. Amino acids: CASSLGRTSGTYEQYF.

The V call is TRBV15, the J call TRBJ1-4; D call uncertain. CDR3 length: 14 amino acids. Germline loops: CDR1 LNHNV, CDR2 YYDKDF (reference sequence). The ends were cut back, 0 bases at V and 2 bases at J, with 4 bases in the middle. CDR3 region: CATSRDPTNEKLFF. Written as DNA, the CDR3 is TGTGCCACCAGCAGAGATCCCACTAATGAAAAACTGTTTTTT.

The V call is TRBV29-1, the J call TRBJ1-4; D gene unclear. CDR3 length equals 12 residues. Germline V gene sequence: CDR1 SQVTM, CDR2 ANQGSEA. The ends were cut back, 7 bases at V and 2 bases at J, with 8 bases in the middle. CDR3 loop: CSGVWTNEKLFF. The CDR3 nucleotides read TGCAGCGGCGTCTGGACTAATGAAAAACTGTTTTTT. The variable domain in full, with the rest retrieved from reference TRBV29-1 and TRBJ1-4, is SAVISQKPSRDICQRGTSLTIQCQVDSQVTMMFWYRQQPGQSLTLIATANQGSEATYESGFVIDKFPISRPNLTFSTLTVSNMSPEDSSIYLCSGVWTNEKLFFGSGTQLSVL.

V is TRBV4-1 and J is TRBJ2-3; a weak D match, TRBD2 (5 bases). V lost 4 bases, J lost 0 bases, and 14 bases lay in between. Germline lookup yields CDR1 MGHRA and CDR2 YSYEKL. This CDR3 has 16 residues. CDR3 in amino acids: CASSRRVFYSTDTQYF. The DNA for the CDR3 is TGCGCCAGCAGCCGGCGGGTCTTTTATAGCACAGATACGCAGTATTTT.

The chain is built from TRBV5-1 and TRBJ2-3; TRBD1 matches 10 bases. The CDR3 extends over 15 amino acids. V lost 6 bases and J lost 5; bases outside the gene matches: 9. Germline V CDR1 and CDR2: SGHRS, YFSETQ. The CDR3 DNA reads TGCGCCAGCACCTTCCGGGACAGGGGAAGAGATACGCAGTATTTT. Translating it yields CASTFRDRGRDTQYF.

The rearrangement joins TRBV19 to TRBJ1-6, with D possibly TRBD1 on 6 matching bases. This CDR3 region has 16 residues. V dropped 2 bases and J dropped 7 bases, with 15 bases sitting between them. CDR1 is LNHDA, CDR2 SQIVND, per germline (reference sequence). The CDR3 is CASSIKKTGANSPLHF. The CDR3 region has the DNA TGTGCCAGTAGTATAAAGAAGACAGGAGCAAATTCACCCCTCCACTTT.

This chain connects TRBV24-1 to TRBJ2-1; 7 nucleotides match TRBD2. V was clipped by 5 bases and J by 6 bases; unmatched bases: 3. The CDR3 loop spans 13 amino acids. Germline CDR1 reads KGHDR; CDR2 reads SFDVKD. CDR3 sequence (DNA): TGTGCCACCAGTGGGGGAGGGCCCAATGAGCAGTTCTTC. Amino acids: CATSGGGPNEQFF.

The chain is built from TRBV6-1 and TRBJ1-1, with TRBD1 as a possible D gene (5 bases). V was pared by 6 bases and J by 6 bases, with 14 bases between. Germline V gives CDR1 MNHNS, CDR2 SASEGT. This CDR3 spans 13 amino acids. This chain's CDR3 is CASSRQSWPEAFF. The DNA of the CDR3 is TGTGCCAGCAGCCGACAGTCGTGGCCTGAAGCTTTCTTT.

The gene calls are TRBV30 and TRBJ1-6; the match to TRBD1 covers 7 bases. With V trimmed by 4 bases and J by 8 bases, 8 bases remained unmatched. The CDR3 is made up of 14 amino acids. The germline V gene has CDR1 GTSNPN and CDR2 SVGIG (reference sequence). The CDR3 bases are TGTGCCTGGACCCCGACAGGGAGGTATTCACCCCTCCACTTT. It specifies CAWTPTGRYSPLHF.

The CDR3 loop reads CASSYPGSEQYF. CDR3 nucleotides: TGTGCCAGCAGTTACCCCGGAAGTGAGCAGTACTTC. The V call is TRBV12-3 or TRBV12-4, the J call TRBJ2-7, with D unresolved. The CDR3 sequence is 12 residues long. The V end was cut by 4 bases, the J end by 7 bases, with 11 bases between.

The chain combines TRBV28 with TRBJ1-5; 12 nucleotides match TRBD1. CDR1 and CDR2 (germline): MDHEN, SYDVKM. Trimming at V came to 8 bases and at J to 6 bases, leaving 14 bases not matched to a gene. The CDR3 extends over 17 amino acids. CDR3 sequence reads: CASRAVPGTGGLQPQHF. The CDR3 nucleotides are TGTGCCAGCCGGGCCGTACCGGGGACAGGGGGCCTTCAGCCCCAGCATTTT. Full variable domain (remainder filled in from reference TRBV28 and TRBJ1-5): DVKVTQSSRYLVKRTGEKVFLECVQDMDHENMFWYRQDPGLGLRLIYFSYDVKMKEKGDIPEGYSVSREKKERFSLILESASTNQTSMYLCASRAVPGTGGLQPQHFGDGTRLSIL.

The rearrangement joins TRBV11-2 to TRBJ1-1, with a possible D match to TRBD1 (6 bases). The CDR3 has 16 residues. Trimming left V 2 bases short and J 5 bases short, with 18 bases between. The germline CDR1 and CDR2 sequences are SGHAT and FQNNGV. CDR3 amino acids: CASSLFWRGDHTEAFF. CDR3 nucleotide sequence: TGTGCCAGCAGCTTATTCTGGAGGGGGGACCATACTGAAGCTTTCTTT.

The rearrangement uses TRBV5-4 and TRBJ1-2; the D is unclear. Germline CDR1 SGHNT, CDR2 YYREEE (reference sequence). The CDR3 sequence is 14 residues long. V was shortened by 1 base and J by 2 bases, with 9 bases between the two germline ends. As DNA, the CDR3 is TGTGCCAGCAGCTTGAATCGCAGAAACTATGGCTACACCTTC. This gives the protein CASSLNRRNYGYTF.